A single sample gave rise to the 7 T cell receptor beta chains below, sequenced in a study of shared clonotypes between healthy human individuals. Repertoires were generated with immunoSEQ multiplex PCR, while TCRdb's copy carries only in-frame clones and drops some. The table includes about 2.3 million clones, 93% detected once. Material for sequencing was naive CD4+ T cells from PBMCs. As for subset: CD45RA+ positively selected. These receptors all stem from a man between 18 and 29 years old in good health. Some clones in this sample may be carry-over from other donors' samples.

The CDR3: CASSLGTGSFLSYEQYF. In nucleotides, the CDR3 is TGTGCCAGCAGCTTAGGGACAGGGTCATTCCTCTCCTACGAGCAGTACTTC. The rearrangement uses TRBV5-5 and TRBJ2-7; 9 bases fit TRBD1. V shed 2 bases, J shed 0 bases, and the junction held 9 bases outside the gene matches. The CDR3 has 17 residues. Per germline, CDR1 SGHKS and CDR2 YYEKEE (reference sequence).

This clone was counted once. The chain couples TRBV27 to TRBJ2-3; D gene ambiguous. Germline lookup yields CDR1 MNHEY and CDR2 SMNVEV (reference sequence). The CDR3 is made up of 13 amino acids. Trimming took off 5 bases at V and 7 bases at J, with 13 bases between the two ends. CDR3 nucleotide sequence: TGTGCCAGCAGTCCCACAGCGCCTCATACGCAGTATTTT. Its protein is CASSPTAPHTQYF.

The chain is built from TRBV19 and TRBJ1-5; TRBD1 matches 10 bases. The CDR3 contains 16 residues. V shed 6 bases and J 4 bases; nucleotides not matched to a gene: 9. Germline loops: CDR1 LNHDA, CDR2 SQIVND (reference sequence). This CDR3 is CASRDRQGASNQPQHF. The DNA of the CDR3 is TGTGCCAGTAGGGATCGACAGGGGGCAAGTAATCAGCCCCAGCATTTT.

V usage is TRBV6-6 and J usage is TRBJ2-1, with a possible D match to TRBD2 (5 bases). Germline CDR1 MNHNY, CDR2 SVGAGI (reference sequence). The CDR3 is 12 residues long. V lost 7 bases to trimming and J lost 10 bases, with 14 bases between them. CDR3 protein: CASTNAGREQFF. CDR3 sequence (DNA): TGTGCCAGCACAAACGCGGGCAGGGAGCAGTTCTTC.

The chain links TRBV7-9 to TRBJ2-1; a possible D gene is TRBD1 (6 bases). Trimming took 3 bases from V and 5 from J, leaving 11 bases between them. The CDR3 contains 14 residues. CDR1 and CDR2 from the germline V gene are SEHNR and FQNEAQ (reference sequence). Written as DNA, the CDR3 is TGTGCCAGCAGCTTTACGGCAGGGGACAATGAGCAGTTCTTC. Its translation: CASSFTAGDNEQFF.

This clone was counted once. J is TRBJ2-1 and V is TRBV28; 8 nucleotides line up with TRBD2. The germline V gene encodes CDR1 MDHEN and CDR2 SYDVKM. The J segment lost 8 bases and the V segment lost 2 bases, leaving 23 bases of the junction unmatched. The CDR3 length is 20 residues. CDR3 DNA sequence: TGTGCCAGCAGTTTAGTTGGACGGGTGGGGACTAGGGATCTTATGTATGAGCAGTTCTTC. Amino acid sequence: CASSLVGRVGTRDLMYEQFF.

The chain employs TRBV6-1 and TRBJ1-2; 7 nucleotides agree with TRBD1. V shed 1 base and J 4 bases; nucleotides not matched to a gene: 12. CDR1 MNHNS and CDR2 SASEGT come from the germline V gene. The CDR3 has 17 amino acids. CDR3 coding DNA: TGTGCCAGCAGTGAAGGGTTTTTAGGGGGCAGAAGCTATGGCTACACCTTC. It specifies CASSEGFLGGRSYGYTF.